These 24 T cell receptor beta chains were all obtained from the same sample, sequenced in a study of shared clonotypes between healthy human individuals. Assay: immunoSEQ multiplex PCR; the TCRdb copy retains only in-frame clones and omits some. The sample gives roughly 2,000,000 clones, approximately 95% of which show up once; around 1% is in the top ten. It was CD45RO-negative cells, positively selected for CCR7, that made up naive CD8 cells, with terminally differentiated effector memory CD45RA+ cells excluded. Sequencing input: naive CD8+ T cells sorted from blood. Receptors were obtained from a man aged 18-30 years in good health.

V is TRBV4-3 and J is TRBJ2-7; perhaps TRBD1 as D (5 bases). Germline V gives CDR1 LGHNA, CDR2 YSLEER. Trimming left V 4 bases short and J 6 bases short, with 22 bases between. The CDR3 sequence is 16 residues long. CDR3 DNA: TGCGCCAGCAGCCCCTCAGCAGGGCCTTGGGCTTCCGAGCAGTACTTC. Its translation is CASSPSAGPWASEQYF.

V usage is TRBV11-2 and J usage is TRBJ1-2; unclear D gene. The V end was cut by 1 base, the J end by 8 bases, with 8 bases between. The CDR3 loop spans 12 amino acids. The V gene's germline CDR1 is SGHAT and CDR2 FQNNGV. The DNA of the CDR3 is TGTGCCAGCAGCTTAGTTTGGGAGGGCTACACCTTC. Translated: CASSLVWEGYTF.

In this sample, this clone turned up a few times. The CDR3 region is CAWSVRSSQETQYF. CDR3 nucleotides: TGTGCCTGGAGTGTACGGAGCAGTCAAGAGACCCAGTACTTC. This chain connects TRBV30 to TRBJ2-5; no definite D call. Trimming left V 0 bases short and J 2 bases short, with 10 bases between. Per the germline V gene, CDR1 is GTSNPN and CDR2 is SVGIG (reference sequence). The CDR3 runs to 14 residues.

CDR3 sequence: CASSLAGSVTDTQYF. In DNA form, the CDR3 reads TGCGCCAGCAGCTTGGCCGGATCTGTCACAGATACGCAGTATTTT. The chain joins TRBV5-1 to TRBJ2-3, with D unclear. V lost 0 bases and J lost 2, with 10 bases in between. Germline V gene lookup returns CDR1 SGHRS and CDR2 YFSETQ. There are 15 residues in the CDR3.

V is TRBV14 and J is TRBJ2-1; D may be TRBD1 (8 bases). Germline CDR1 and CDR2: SGHDN and FVKESK. The CDR3 sequence is 15 residues long. Trimming cost V 3 bases and J 4 bases, with 13 bases left between them. CDR3 DNA sequence: TGTGCCAGCAGCCACAACAGGGGGGGTTACAATGAGCAGTTCTTC. As protein: CASSHNRGGYNEQFF.

The rearrangement joins TRBV6-6 to TRBJ1-6; maybe TRBD1 (6 bases). Germline values: CDR1 MNHNY, CDR2 SVGAGI (reference sequence). V lost 11 bases and J 8 bases, leaving 25 bases between the germline ends. The CDR3 has 16 residues. The CDR3 nucleotides are TGTGCCGCTAAATCCCTCTGGGGGGCCGGGGATTCACCCCTCCACTTT. This codes for CAAKSLWGAGDSPLHF.

The chain combines TRBV11-2 with TRBJ2-4, with 12 bases fitting TRBD1. The CDR3 length is 19 residues. Per the germline V gene, CDR1 is SGHAT and CDR2 is FQNNGV. The V gene end was trimmed by 5 bases and the J gene end by 0 bases; junction bases not matched to a gene: 11. The CDR3 spells CASSAFEGQGAQAKNIQYF. CDR3 sequence (DNA): TGTGCCAGCAGCGCATTCGAGGGACAGGGGGCACAAGCCAAAAACATTCAGTACTTC.

V gene TRBV7-9 combines with J gene TRBJ1-1, with no clear D. CDR1 and CDR2 (germline): SEHNR, FQNEAQ (reference sequence). This CDR3 has 14 amino acids. V lost 2 bases and J 4 bases, leaving 11 bases between the germline ends. The CDR3 nucleotides are TGTGCCAGCAGCTTAACTCAGCTGGGCACTGAAGCTTTCTTT. This sequence encodes CASSLTQLGTEAFF.

This chain connects TRBV19 to TRBJ2-7; no definite D call. CDR3 length equals 14 residues. Germline V CDR1 and CDR2: LNHDA, SQIVND (reference sequence). Between the trimmed V and J ends, which lost 3 bases and 2 bases, there was a span of 11 bases. The CDR3 region has the DNA TGTGCCAGTAGTATCGACACACCAGCCTACGAGCAGTACTTC. Amino acid sequence: CASSIDTPAYEQYF.

J is TRBJ2-7 and V is TRBV5-1; perhaps TRBD2 as D (6 bases). Trimming removed 5 bases from V and 1 base from J, with 13 bases in between. CDR3 length: 14 residues. Germline V gives CDR1 SGHRS, CDR2 YFSETQ. The CDR3 protein is CASSYAGRSYEQYF. The CDR3 coding sequence is TGCGCCAGCAGTTATGCGGGACGATCCTACGAGCAGTACTTC.

This chain joins TRBV4-3 and TRBJ2-1, with D uncertain. This CDR3 has 17 amino acids. V was clipped by 0 bases and J by 0 bases, with 12 bases between them. Looked up from germline, CDR1 is LGHNA and CDR2 is YSLEER. The CDR3 loop reads CASSQDGSYLSYNEQFF. In nucleotides, the CDR3 is TGCGCCAGCAGCCAAGATGGCAGCTACCTCTCCTACAATGAGCAGTTCTTC.

For the CDR3, the DNA is TGCGCCAGCAGCCAAACCCCGGGCCCCTCTGGGGATGAGCAGTTCTTC. Amino acids: CASSQTPGPSGDEQFF. The chain uses TRBV4-1 and TRBJ2-1; no clear D. CDR1 and CDR2 (germline): MGHRA, YSYEKL. V lost 2 bases and J lost 8, with 19 bases in between. This CDR3 is built from 16 residues.

The chain combines TRBV7-9 with TRBJ2-5; TRBD2 matches 10 bases. V was pared by 5 bases and J by 4 bases, with 10 bases of the junction left unmatched. This CDR3 spans 16 amino acids. Germline loops: CDR1 SEHNR, CDR2 FQNEAQ (reference sequence). CDR3 loop: CASSLESAGGRETQYF. The CDR3 coding sequence is TGTGCCAGCAGCCTAGAATCAGCGGGAGGGCGAGAGACCCAGTACTTC.

The chain has TRBV4-1 and TRBJ2-2, with D possibly TRBD2 on 5 matching bases. The V end lost 4 bases, the J end lost 1 base, and 10 bases lay between the germline ends. There are 15 residues in the CDR3. Germline CDR1 reads MGHRA; CDR2 reads YSYEKL. The CDR3 region is CASSPREGNTGELFF. Here the CDR3 DNA reads TGCGCCAGCAGCCCCCGTGAGGGGAACACCGGGGAGCTGTTTTTT.

This chain links TRBV30 with TRBJ2-1, with TRBD1 as a possible D gene (5 bases). The CDR3 contains 12 residues. The V end was cut by 2 bases, the J end by 7 bases, with 9 bases between. Per the germline V gene, CDR1 is GTSNPN and CDR2 is SVGIG (reference sequence). The CDR3 loop reads CAWSRGLNEQFF. For the CDR3, the DNA is TGTGCCTGGAGTAGGGGCCTGAATGAGCAGTTCTTC.

In this sample, this clone turned up once. The chain is built from TRBV13 and TRBJ1-2, with 7 nucleotides matching TRBD1. J gave up 4 bases and V 5 bases, and 10 bases lay outside the gene matches. This CDR3 spans 15 amino acids. Germline CDR1 reads PRHDT; CDR2 reads FYEKMQ (reference sequence). The CDR3, as DNA: TGTGCCAGCAGCCCTACCCTAGGGGGCGGCTATGGCTACACCTTC. It encodes CASSPTLGGGYGYTF. Looking up the rest from reference TRBV13 and TRBJ1-2 gives the full variable domain: AAGVIQSPRHLIKEKRETATLKCYPIPRHDTVYWYQQGPGQDPQFLISFYEKMQSDKGSIPDRFSAQQFSDYHSELNMSSLELGDSALYFCASSPTLGGGYGYTFGSGTRLTVV.

The chain recombines TRBV30 with TRBJ2-7, with unresolved D. The CDR3 sequence is 12 residues long. Trimming left V 0 bases short and J 3 bases short, with 6 bases between. From germline, CDR1 is GTSNPN and CDR2 SVGIG (reference sequence). The CDR3 DNA sequence: TGTGCCTGGAGTGTGCACAGCTACGAGCAGTACTTC. Translated, it gives CAWSVHSYEQYF.

V is TRBV7-3 and J is TRBJ2-5; 7 bases agree with TRBD1. J lost 2 bases, V lost 5 bases, and 5 bases had no gene match. Germline CDR1 SGHTA, CDR2 FQGTGA. CDR3 length equals 14 residues. CDR3 residues: CASSPTGNQETQYF. The CDR3 DNA follows: TGTGCCAGCAGCCCGACAGGGAATCAAGAGACCCAGTACTTC.

This clone was detected once. This chain uses TRBV11-3 with TRBJ2-7; no clear D gene. The CDR3 spans 13 residues. The V end lost 0 bases, the J end lost 4 bases, and 7 bases lay between the germline ends. The germline gives CDR1 SGHNT, CDR2 YENEEA. The CDR3 loop is CASSLDSEYEQYF. CDR3 bases: TGTGCCAGCAGCTTAGATAGTGAATACGAGCAGTACTTC.

The V call is TRBV6-5, the J call TRBJ2-1; TRBD1 matches 7 bases. The germline gives CDR1 MNHEY, CDR2 SVGAGI. The CDR3 totals 15 residues. The V gene end was trimmed by 0 bases and the J gene end by 6 bases; junction bases not matched to a gene: 5. For the CDR3, the DNA is TGTGCCAGCAGTTACTCGAGGGCAGGGGGCAATGAGCAGTTCTTC. It is translated as CASSYSRAGGNEQFF.

The genes are TRBV13 and TRBJ2-1; 7 bases align to TRBD1. This CDR3 is 15 amino acids long. V shed 5 bases and J 2 bases; nucleotides not matched to a gene: 6. Germline loops: CDR1 PRHDT, CDR2 FYEKMQ (reference sequence). The CDR3 protein is CASSHRQGTYNEQFF. CDR3 bases: TGTGCCAGCAGCCATCGACAGGGAACCTACAATGAGCAGTTCTTC.

J is TRBJ1-1 and V is TRBV5-1; no clear D. The CDR3 totals 13 residues. V dropped 0 bases and J dropped 3 bases, with 6 bases sitting between them. CDR1 and CDR2 from the germline V gene are SGHRS and YFSETQ. CDR3 loop: CASSLGDDTEAFF. CDR3 DNA: TGCGCCAGCAGCTTGGGGGATGACACTGAAGCTTTCTTT.

This clone was counted between two and nine times. The rearrangement links TRBV7-9 to TRBJ1-2; 9 bases are a match to TRBD1. Trimming at V came to 5 bases and at J to 9 bases, leaving 19 bases not matched to a gene. This CDR3 contains 17 residues. The germline gives CDR1 SEHNR, CDR2 FQNEAQ (reference sequence). CDR3 bases: TGTGCCAGCAGCGGCCAACTGGACCGGGACAGGGCCATAAGCTACACCTTC. As protein: CASSGQLDRDRAISYTF. Supplemented by reference TRBV7-9 and TRBJ1-2, the full variable domain reads DTGVSQNPRHKITKRGQNVTFRCDPISEHNRLYWYRQTLGQGPEFLTYFQNEAQLEKSRLLSDRFSAERPKGSFSTLEIQRTEQGDSAMYLCASSGQLDRDRAISYTFGSGTRLTVV.

The chain uses TRBV7-9 and TRBJ2-1; D possibly corresponds to TRBD1 (5 bases). CDR3 size: 16 residues. V gave up 6 bases and J gave up 0 bases, with 15 bases separating them. In germline, CDR1 is SEHNR, CDR2 FQNEAQ (reference sequence). CDR3 sequence (DNA): TGTGCCAGCAGGAAGTGGGGCGAAAGCTCCTACAATGAGCAGTTCTTC. Its translation: CASRKWGESSYNEQFF.